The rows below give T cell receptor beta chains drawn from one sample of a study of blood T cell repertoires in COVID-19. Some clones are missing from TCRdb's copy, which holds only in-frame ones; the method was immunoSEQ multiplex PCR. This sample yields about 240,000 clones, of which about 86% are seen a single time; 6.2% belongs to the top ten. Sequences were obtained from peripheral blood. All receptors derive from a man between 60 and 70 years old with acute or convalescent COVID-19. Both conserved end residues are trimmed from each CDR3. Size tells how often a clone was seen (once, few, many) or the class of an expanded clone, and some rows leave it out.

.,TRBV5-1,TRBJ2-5,ASSPRTPGVETQY
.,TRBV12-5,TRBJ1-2,ASGSAATGGWVHYGYT
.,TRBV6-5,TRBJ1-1,ASSSDRGPTEAF
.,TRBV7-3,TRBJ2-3,ASSPTVGHDTQY
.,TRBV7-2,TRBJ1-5,ASSFDRGGQPQH
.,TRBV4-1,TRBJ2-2,ASRLAGWGELF
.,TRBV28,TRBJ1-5,ASSLLRRFSNQPQH
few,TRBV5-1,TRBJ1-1,ASSTKGGRNTEAF
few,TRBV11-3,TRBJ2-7,ASSLDLPSGRSYEQY
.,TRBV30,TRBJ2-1,AWAGDIEQF
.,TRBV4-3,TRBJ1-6,ASSRSAPGQGDISPLH
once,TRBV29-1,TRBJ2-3,SVVRAGATDTQY
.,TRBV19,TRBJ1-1,ASSHPTGGPGTEAF
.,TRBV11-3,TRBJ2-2,ASSRRTDGELF
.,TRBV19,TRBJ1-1,ASSRGQGEYTEAF
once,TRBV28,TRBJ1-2,ASRGVQPNYGYT
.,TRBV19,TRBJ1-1,ASSMRAGALNTEAF
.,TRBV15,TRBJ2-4,ATSRGGHIENIQY
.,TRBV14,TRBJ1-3,ASRNQENTIY
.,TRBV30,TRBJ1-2,AWRHNYGYT
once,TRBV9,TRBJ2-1,ASSVGASGSYNEQF
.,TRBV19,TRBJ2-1,ASQVDHTEQF
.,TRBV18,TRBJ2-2,ASSPSGTSAYTGELF
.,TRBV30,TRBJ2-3,AWSIGGTTDTQY
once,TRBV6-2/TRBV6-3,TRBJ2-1,ASSRGLAGGYNEQF
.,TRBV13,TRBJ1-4,ASSPGQHNEKLF
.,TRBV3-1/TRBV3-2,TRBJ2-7,ASSQAGRSYEQY
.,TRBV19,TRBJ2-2,ASSIDRSSGELF
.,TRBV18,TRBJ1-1,ASSPGQLMNTEAF
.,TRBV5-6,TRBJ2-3,ASSLAGIGGDTQY
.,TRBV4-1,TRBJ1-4,ASSQPQGQNEKLF
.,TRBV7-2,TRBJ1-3,ASSLSGTGNTIY
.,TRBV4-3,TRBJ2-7,ASSQEGGDRGITPSYEQY
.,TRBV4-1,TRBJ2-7,ASSQEWGVAGHYEQY
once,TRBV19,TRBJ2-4,ASSSKRTGETKNIQY
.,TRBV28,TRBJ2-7,ASSLQNRLAGRSGYEQY
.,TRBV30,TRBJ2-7,AWSTRWTSGSYEQY
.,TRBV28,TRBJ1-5,ASSTSLGNQPQH
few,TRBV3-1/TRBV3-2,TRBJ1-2,ASSQSDWTGQGENGYT